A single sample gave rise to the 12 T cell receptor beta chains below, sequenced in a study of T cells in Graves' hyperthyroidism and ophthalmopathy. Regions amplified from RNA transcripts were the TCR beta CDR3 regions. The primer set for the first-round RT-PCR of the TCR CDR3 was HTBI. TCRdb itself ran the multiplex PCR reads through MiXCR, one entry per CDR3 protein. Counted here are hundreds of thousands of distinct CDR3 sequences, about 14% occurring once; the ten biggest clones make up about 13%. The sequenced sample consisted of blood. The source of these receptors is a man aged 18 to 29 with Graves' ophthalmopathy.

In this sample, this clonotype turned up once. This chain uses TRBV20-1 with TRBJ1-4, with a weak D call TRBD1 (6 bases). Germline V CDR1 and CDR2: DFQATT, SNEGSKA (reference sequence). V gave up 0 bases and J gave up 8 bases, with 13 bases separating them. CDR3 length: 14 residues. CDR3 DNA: TGCAGTGCTAGAGATTCAGGGGATTTGGAAAAACTGTTTTTT. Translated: CSARDSGDLEKLFF.

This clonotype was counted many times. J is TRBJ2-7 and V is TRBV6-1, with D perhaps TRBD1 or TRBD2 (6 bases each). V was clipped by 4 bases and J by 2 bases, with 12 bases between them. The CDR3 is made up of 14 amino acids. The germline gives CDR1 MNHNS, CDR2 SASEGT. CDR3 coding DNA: TGTGCCAGCAGTGGATACAGGGAGGCCTACGAGCAGTACTTC. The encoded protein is CASSGYREAYEQYF.

CDR3 coding DNA: TGTGCCAGCAGACCCCAGGGGGGCAATCAGCCCCAGCATTTT. Residues: CASRPQGGNQPQHF. This rearrangement joins TRBV12-3 or TRBV12-4 to TRBJ1-5; 7 bases fit TRBD1. V dropped 6 bases and J dropped 2; count of bases not matched to a gene: 4. CDR3 length equals 14 residues.

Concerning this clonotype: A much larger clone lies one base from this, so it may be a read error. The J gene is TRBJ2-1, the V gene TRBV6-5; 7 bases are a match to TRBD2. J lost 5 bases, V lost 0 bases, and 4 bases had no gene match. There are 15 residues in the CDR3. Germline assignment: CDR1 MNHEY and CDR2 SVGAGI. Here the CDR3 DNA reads TGTGCCAGCAGTTACTCGACGGGGGGAAACAATGAGCAGTTCTTC. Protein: CASSYSTGGNNEQFF.

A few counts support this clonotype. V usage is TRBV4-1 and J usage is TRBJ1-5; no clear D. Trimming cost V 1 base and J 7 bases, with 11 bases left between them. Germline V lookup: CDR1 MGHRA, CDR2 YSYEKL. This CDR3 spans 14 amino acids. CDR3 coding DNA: TGCGCCAGCAGCCAAGCGGTTCGGAGCCAGCCCCAGCATTTT. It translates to CASSQAVRSQPQHF.

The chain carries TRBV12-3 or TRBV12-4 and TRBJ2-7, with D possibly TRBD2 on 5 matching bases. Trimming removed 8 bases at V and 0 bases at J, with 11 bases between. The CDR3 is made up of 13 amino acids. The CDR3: CASRFSGSYEQYF. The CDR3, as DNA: TGTGCCAGCCGGTTCAGCGGCTCCTACGAGCAGTACTTC.

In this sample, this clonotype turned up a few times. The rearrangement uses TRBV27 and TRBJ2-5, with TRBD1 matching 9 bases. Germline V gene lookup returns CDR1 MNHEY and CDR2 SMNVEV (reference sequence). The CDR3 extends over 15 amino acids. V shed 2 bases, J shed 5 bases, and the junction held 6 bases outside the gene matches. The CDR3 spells CASSLERQGGETQYF. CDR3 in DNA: TGTGCCAGCAGTTTAGAGAGACAGGGGGGGGAGACCCAGTACTTC.

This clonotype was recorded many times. CDR3 nucleotides: TGTGCCAGCAGACAAACAGGGGGCCGGGGAGATACGCAGTATTTT. Its protein is CASRQTGGRGDTQYF. The V and J genes are TRBV7-2 and TRBJ2-3, with 9 bases identical to TRBD1. The CDR3 contains 15 residues. Trimming removed 6 bases from V and 5 bases from J; junction bases left unmatched: 9. Germline CDR1 and CDR2: SGHTA and FQGNSA.

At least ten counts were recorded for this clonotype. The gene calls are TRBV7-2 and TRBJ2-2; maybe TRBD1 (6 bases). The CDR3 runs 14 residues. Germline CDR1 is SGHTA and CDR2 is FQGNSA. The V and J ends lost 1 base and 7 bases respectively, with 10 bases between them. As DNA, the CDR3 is TGTGCCAGCAGCTTAGTCAGGGGAATCGGGGAGCTGTTTTTT. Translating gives CASSLVRGIGELFF.

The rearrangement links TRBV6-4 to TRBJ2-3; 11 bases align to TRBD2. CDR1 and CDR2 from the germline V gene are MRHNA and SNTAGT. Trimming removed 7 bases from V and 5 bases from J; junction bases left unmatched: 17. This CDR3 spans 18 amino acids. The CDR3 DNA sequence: TGTGCCAGCAATCTCCGGGCGACTAGCGGGGCAGCGGTAGATACGCAGTATTTT. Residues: CASNLRATSGAAVDTQYF.

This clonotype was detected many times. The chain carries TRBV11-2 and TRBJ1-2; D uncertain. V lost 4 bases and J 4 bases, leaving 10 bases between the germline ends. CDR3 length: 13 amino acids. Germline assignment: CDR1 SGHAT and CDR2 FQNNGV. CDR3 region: CASSSDTFYGYTF. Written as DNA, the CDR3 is TGTGCCAGCAGCTCTGACACCTTCTATGGCTACACCTTC.

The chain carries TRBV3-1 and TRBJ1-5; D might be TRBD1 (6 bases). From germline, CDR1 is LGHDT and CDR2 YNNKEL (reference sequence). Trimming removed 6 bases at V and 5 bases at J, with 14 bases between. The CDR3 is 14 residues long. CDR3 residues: CASSPTQGYQPQHF. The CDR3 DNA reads TGTGCCAGCAGTCCTACACAGGGCTATCAGCCCCAGCATTTT.